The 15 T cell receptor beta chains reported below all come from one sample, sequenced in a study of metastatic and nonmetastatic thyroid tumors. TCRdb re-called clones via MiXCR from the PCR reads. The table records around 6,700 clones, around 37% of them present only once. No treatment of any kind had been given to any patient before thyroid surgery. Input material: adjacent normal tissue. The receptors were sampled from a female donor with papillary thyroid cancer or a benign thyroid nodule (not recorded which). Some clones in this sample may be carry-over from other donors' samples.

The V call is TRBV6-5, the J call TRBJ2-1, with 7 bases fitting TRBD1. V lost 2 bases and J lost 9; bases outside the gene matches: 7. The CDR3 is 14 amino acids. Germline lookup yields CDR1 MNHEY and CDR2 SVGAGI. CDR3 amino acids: CASSYRGGVGEQFF. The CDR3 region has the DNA TGTGCCAGCAGTTACCGAGGGGGCGTCGGTGAGCAGTTCTTC.

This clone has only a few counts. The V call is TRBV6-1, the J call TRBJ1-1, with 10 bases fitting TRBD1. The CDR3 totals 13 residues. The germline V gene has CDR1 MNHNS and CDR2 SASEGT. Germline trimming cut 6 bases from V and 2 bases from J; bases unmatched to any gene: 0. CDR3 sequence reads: CASRTGGNTEAFF. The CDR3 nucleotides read TGTGCCAGCAGGACAGGGGGCAACACTGAAGCTTTCTTT.

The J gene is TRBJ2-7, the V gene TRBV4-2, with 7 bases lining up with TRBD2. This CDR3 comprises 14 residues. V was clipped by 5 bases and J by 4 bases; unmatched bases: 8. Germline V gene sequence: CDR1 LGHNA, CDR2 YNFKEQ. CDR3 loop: CASSTKRDGYEQYF. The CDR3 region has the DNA TGTGCCAGCAGCACCAAGCGGGATGGATACGAGCAGTACTTC.

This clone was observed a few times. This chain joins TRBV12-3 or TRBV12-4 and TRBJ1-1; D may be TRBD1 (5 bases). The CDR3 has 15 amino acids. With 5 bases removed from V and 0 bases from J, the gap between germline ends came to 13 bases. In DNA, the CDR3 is TGTGCCAGCAGTGGGGGGGGTAGACTGAACACTGAAGCTTTCTTT. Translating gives CASSGGGRLNTEAFF.

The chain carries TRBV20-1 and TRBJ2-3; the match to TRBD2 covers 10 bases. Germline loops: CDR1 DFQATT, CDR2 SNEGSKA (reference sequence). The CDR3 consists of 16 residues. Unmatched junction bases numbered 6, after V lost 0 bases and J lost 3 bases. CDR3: CSARDVLAGETDTQYF. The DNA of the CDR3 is TGCAGTGCTAGAGATGTTCTAGCGGGAGAGACAGATACGCAGTATTTT.

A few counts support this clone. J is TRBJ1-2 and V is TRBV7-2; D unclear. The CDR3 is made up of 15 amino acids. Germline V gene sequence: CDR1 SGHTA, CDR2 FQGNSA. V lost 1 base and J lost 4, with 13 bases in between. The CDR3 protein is CASSLESHRSYGYTF. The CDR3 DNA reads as TGTGCCAGCAGCTTAGAGTCCCACAGAAGCTATGGCTACACCTTC.

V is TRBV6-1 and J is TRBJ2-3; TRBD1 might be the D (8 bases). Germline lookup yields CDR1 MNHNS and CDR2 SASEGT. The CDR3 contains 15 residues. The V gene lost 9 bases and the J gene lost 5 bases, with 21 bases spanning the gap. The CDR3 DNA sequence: TGTGCCAGTACAGGGGGGGGAGGGCCGGTAGATACGCAGTATTTT. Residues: CASTGGGGPVDTQYF.

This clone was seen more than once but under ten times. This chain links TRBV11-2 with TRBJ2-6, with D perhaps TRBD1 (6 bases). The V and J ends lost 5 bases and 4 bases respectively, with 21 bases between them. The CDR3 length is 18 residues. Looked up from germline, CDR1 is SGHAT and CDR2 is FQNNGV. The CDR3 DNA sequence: TGTGCCAGCAGCCCATCCCGTGGTACAGGGCACGGGGCCAACGTCCTGACTTTC. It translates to CASSPSRGTGHGANVLTF.

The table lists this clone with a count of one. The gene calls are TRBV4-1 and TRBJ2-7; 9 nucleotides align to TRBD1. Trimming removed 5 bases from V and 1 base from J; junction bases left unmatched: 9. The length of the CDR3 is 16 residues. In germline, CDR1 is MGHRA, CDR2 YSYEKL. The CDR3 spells CASSVLPGQGSYEQYF. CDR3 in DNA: TGCGCCAGCAGCGTCCTACCGGGACAGGGTTCCTACGAGCAGTACTTC.

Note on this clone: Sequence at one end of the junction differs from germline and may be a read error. CDR3 residues: CASSPGTANIGELFF. As DNA, the CDR3 is TGTGCCAGCAGCCCCGGGACGGCGAACATCGGGGAGCTGTTTTTT. The gene calls are TRBV11-1 and TRBJ2-2; D assignment may be TRBD1 or TRBD2 (5 bases each). The CDR3 is 15 amino acids. CDR1 and CDR2 from the germline V gene are SGHAT and FQDESV (reference sequence).

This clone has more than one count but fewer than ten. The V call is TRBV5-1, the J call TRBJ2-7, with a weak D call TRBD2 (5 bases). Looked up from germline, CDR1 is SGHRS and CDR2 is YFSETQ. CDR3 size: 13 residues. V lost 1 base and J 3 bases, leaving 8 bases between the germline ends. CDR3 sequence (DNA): TGCGCCAGCAGCTTGCTCGGGGACTACGAGCAGTACTTC. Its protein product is CASSLLGDYEQYF.

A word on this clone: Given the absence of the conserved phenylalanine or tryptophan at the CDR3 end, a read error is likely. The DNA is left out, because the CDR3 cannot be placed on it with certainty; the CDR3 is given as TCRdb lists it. This CDR3 is CASSLNSA. The J gene is TRBJ2-5, the V gene TRBV7-3. Germline V gene sequence: CDR1 SGHTA, CDR2 FQGTGA. The CDR3 has 8 amino acids, counting both end residues.

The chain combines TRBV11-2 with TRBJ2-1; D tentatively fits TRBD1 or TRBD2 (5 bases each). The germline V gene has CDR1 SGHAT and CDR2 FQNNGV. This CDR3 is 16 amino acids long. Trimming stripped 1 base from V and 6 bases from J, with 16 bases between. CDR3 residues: CASSLGAITRGNEQFF. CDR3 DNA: TGTGCCAGCAGCTTAGGGGCCATTACTAGGGGCAATGAGCAGTTCTTC.

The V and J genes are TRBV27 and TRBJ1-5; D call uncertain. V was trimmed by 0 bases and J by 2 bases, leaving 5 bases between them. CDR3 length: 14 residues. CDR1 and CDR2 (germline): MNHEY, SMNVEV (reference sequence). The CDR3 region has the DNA TGTGCCAGCAGTTTATCCCCGGGCAATCAGCCCCAGCATTTT. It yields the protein CASSLSPGNQPQHF.

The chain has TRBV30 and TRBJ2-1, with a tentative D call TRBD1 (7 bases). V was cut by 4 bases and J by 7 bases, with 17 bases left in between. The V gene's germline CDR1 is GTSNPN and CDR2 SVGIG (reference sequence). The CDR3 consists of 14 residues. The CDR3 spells CAWNHRGGGNEQFF. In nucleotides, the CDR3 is TGTGCCTGGAATCACAGGGGAGGCGGAAATGAGCAGTTCTTC.